One sample yielded the 5 T cell receptor beta chains listed below, sequenced in a study of Ad26.COV2.S vaccination and SARS-CoV-2 variants. Generated by immunoSEQ multiplex PCR, the TCRdb table keeps only in-frame clones and is missing some. The table shows 200,000 to 300,000 clones, with around 88% occurring only once. The treatment is: roughly 18 received Ad26.COV2.S at low or high dose, single or two shots; five or six received placebo; per-sample allocation not given. After the first vaccine or placebo injection, samples were drawn on day 63. The sequencing used peripheral blood, collected in a trial of Ad26.COV2.S vaccine versus placebo. The receptors were gathered from a person aged 18-65 years who received the Ad26.COV2.S COVID-19 vaccine or a placebo.

This clone appeared a single time. This chain connects TRBV27 to TRBJ1-6; possibly TRBD1 for D (5 bases). Germline CDR1 MNHEY, CDR2 SMNVEV (reference sequence). This CDR3 is built from 17 residues. V lost 5 bases, J lost 15 bases, and 29 bases lay in between. The CDR3 here is CASSPLHLGVRSELLHF. The CDR3, as DNA: TGTGCCAGCAGTCCCCTCCATTTGGGGGTCCGCAGTGAGCTCCTCCACTTT.

This chain uses TRBV3-1 (or the pseudogene TRBV3-2) with TRBJ2-7; a possible D gene is TRBD2 (6 bases). V dropped 4 bases and J dropped 9 bases, with 16 bases sitting between them. CDR1 LGHDT and CDR2 YNNKEL come from the germline V gene (reference sequence). This CDR3 contains 13 residues. CDR3 nucleotides: TGTGCCAGCAGCCCCTCGCGGAGGGACGTGCAGTACGTC. It codes for CASSPSRRDVQYV.

This clone was detected only once. The gene calls are TRBV6-5 and TRBJ1-2, with 7 bases lining up with TRBD1. V trimming: 6 bases; J trimming: 0 bases; junction bases outside the gene matches: 7. The germline CDR1 and CDR2 sequences are MNHEY and SVGAGI. CDR3 size: 15 residues. CDR3 bases: TGTGCCAGCAGCTCTACCGGGACAGCTAACTATGGCTACACCTTC. It yields the protein CASSSTGTANYGYTF.

In nucleotides, the CDR3 is TGTGCCAGCAGCCTAGGTGCTAGCGGAAGCACAGATACGCAGTATTTT. This gives the protein CASSLGASGSTDTQYF. The V and J genes are TRBV7-6 and TRBJ2-3; 7 bases align to TRBD2. Germline V lookup: CDR1 SGHVS, CDR2 FNYEAQ. CDR3 length: 16 residues. V was clipped by 5 bases and J by 0 bases; unmatched bases: 8.

The V call is TRBV16, the J call TRBJ1-2, with TRBD1 as a possible D gene (6 bases). The germline gives CDR1 KGHSY, CDR2 FQNENV. The CDR3 is made up of 17 amino acids. V lost 0 bases, J lost 8 bases, and 22 bases lay in between. The CDR3 sequence is CASSQSTHQGLAGGYTF. Here the CDR3 DNA reads TGTGCCAGCAGCCAATCGACACATCAGGGGCTAGCCGGGGGCTACACCTTC.